This TCR beta chain was sequenced in a study of post-analysis software for immune sequencing data. Notes on the study in general: Samples prepared in the same batch strongly co-clustered by F measure. In patients, TRBV5-6, TRBV5-1 and TRBV20-1 belonged to roughly 5 TRBV segments found more frequently than in controls.

About this clonotype: As yet, its antigen is unknown.

The germline gives CDR1 LNHNV, CDR2 YYDKDF (reference sequence). J lost 4 bases, V lost 5 bases, and 6 bases had no gene match. The CDR3 runs 15 residues. Built from TCR beta cDNA, the libraries had unique molecular identifiers in them. TCRdb reprocessed the PCR reads with MiXCR, giving one entry per CDR3 protein. The sample contains 700,000 to 900,000 distinct CDR3 sequences, 46% of which appear only once. The TCR originated in a girl aged 5 to 17 with multiple sclerosis. The gene calls are TRBV15 and TRBJ2-1, with 9 bases that match TRBD2. Sequences were obtained from blood. The DNA of the CDR3 is TGTGCCACCAGCCCTGAGCGGGAGGTTTACAATGAGCAGTTCTTC. This translates into CATSPEREVYNEQFF.